This T cell receptor beta chain is drawn from a study of T cell responses to AZD1222 COVID-19 vaccine (TCRdb year 2021). About the study as a whole: AZD1222 recipients given second doses at about 4 weeks or at about 12 weeks were pooled, since spike-specific TCR depth and breadth were not found to differ between the two schedules. TCR sequencing covered over 230 trial participants: 200 to 210 given two doses of AZD1222 and 26 given two doses of MenACWY control vaccine. Trial participants were enrolled by age into subgroups of 18-55, 56-69 and 70-plus years, and around 150, 29 and 61 TCR-sequenced participants, respectively, were included in these subgroups.

Sample time point, as interpreted from the label and publication: baseline before first vaccination. Vaccinee samples were obtained from the UK trials COV001 and COV002, which included a single-blind randomized controlled phase 2/3 trial of AZD1222 (ChAdOx1 nCoV-19) in healthy adults. Trial participant PBMC samples were collected at day 0 and day 28 after the second dose for TCRbeta chain sequencing. Reading the germline V gene gives CDR1 MNHEY and CDR2 SVGAGI. The CDR3 spans 14 residues, from the cysteine through the phenylalanine. The retained sequence is limited to the CDR3, 42 bases, with the frame set at the first base. Clipping removes 4 bases from V and 7 bases from J, with 8 as the unmatched junction base count. What the work shows at the level of the full study, not this receptor alone: Participants were mostly white British, with more females than males. The authors suggested clonal diversity may have been underestimated. The 56-69-year group was small, and its depth increase did not reach significance, likely because of low power. Conclusions about previously exposed vaccinees were limited because only five to seven AZD1222 recipients were SARS-CoV-2 seropositive at baseline. After two AZD1222 doses, spike-specific TCR breadth and depth were significantly higher than at day 0 and than in MenACWY recipients. CD4 TCRs associated with the vaccine covered the entire spike protein, and the dominant responses were in regions 160-218 and 743-854. Because no day 14 peak-response samples were available, the repertoires could be characterized only after the peak T cell response. Reportedly, almost half of the unique spike-specific TCRs recognized epitopes lying outside the regions that are mutated in the B.1.351 and B.1.1.7 variants.

The CDR3 regions of human TCRbeta chains were analyzed by immunosequencing. Concerning the study's data processing: TCRs in the repertoires were matched against a reference library of SARS-CoV-2-specific TCRs that had been generated with the MIRA antigen-specificity platform. Breadth meant the fraction of unique TCRs that were SARS-CoV-2-associated, whereas depth meant the fraction of total T cells that were SARS-CoV-2-associated. Using the MIRA data, each spike-specific TCR was mapped to the spike region that the TCR reacts to and placed in a CD4 or CD8 class. Log10-transformed breadth and depth values were compared by one-way ANOVA with Sidak's multiple comparisons tests. TCRdb limited this immuneACCESS table to in-frame rearrangements with V and J called. A share of clones is missing; checked studies link under half to unresolved V genes, and the rest is unexplained. The V and J calls and clone size were taken over from that table, and D and trimming were inferred from the DNA. This sample lists about 160,000 clones; around 91% were detected once. The top ten hold 6.9% of the sample.

Notes on this clone: No antigen is known for it. Base qualities were left out, and no much larger clone turns up one base away.

This specimen consisted of peripheral blood, obtained on day 0 of AZD1222 vaccination. The chain uses TRBV6-5 and TRBJ1-2; 8 central bases correspond to TRBD1. The origin of this receptor is an adult in good health. The CDR3 corresponds to CASSSPTGVLGYTF. The DNA reads as follows: TGTGCCAGCAGTTCCCCGACAGGGGTCCTTGGCTACACCTTC.